These 13 T cell receptor beta chains were sequenced from one sample in a study of cytomegalovirus exposure and HLA in healthy donors. It was with 60 Vbeta and 13 Jbeta primers that the PCR ran. Method: immunoSEQ multiplex PCR; TCRdb's copy keeps in-frame clones and lacks some. There are 100,000 to 150,000 clones in the sample; around three quarters occur only once, and around 3% lies in the top ten. Sequencing was carried out using PBMCs. All receptors come from a woman in her 40s in good health and CMV-seropositive.

The chain recombines TRBV7-6 with TRBJ2-3; 7 nucleotides match TRBD2. Trimming removed 5 bases from V and 0 bases from J; junction bases left unmatched: 5. Germline CDR1 and CDR2: SGHVS and FNYEAQ. This CDR3 comprises 15 residues. CDR3: CASSREAGSTDTQYF. The CDR3, as DNA: TGTGCCAGCAGCAGAGAAGCGGGAAGCACAGATACGCAGTATTTT. The full variable domain, rest sourced from reference TRBV7-6 and TRBJ2-3, is GAGVSQSPRYKVTKRGQDVALRCDPISGHVSLYWYRQALGQGPEFLTYFNYEAQQDKSGLPNDRFSAERPEGSISTLTIQRTEQRDSAMYRCASSREAGSTDTQYFGPGTRLTVL.

This clone is a singleton in its sample. CDR3: CASCLGGDYGYTF. The CDR3 DNA reads as TGTGCCAGCTGCTTGGGGGGGGACTATGGCTACACCTTC. The genes are TRBV2 and TRBJ1-2, with D possibly being TRBD1 (5 bases). Trimming cost V 8 bases and J 3 bases, with 13 bases left between them. CDR3 size: 13 residues. Germline-derived CDR1 and CDR2 are SNHLY and FYNNEI.

The chain has TRBV20-1 and TRBJ1-5; D unclear. Per germline, CDR1 DFQATT and CDR2 SNEGSKA (reference sequence). Trimming shortened V by 6 bases and J by 2 bases, and 5 bases separated the two germline ends. The CDR3 length is 11 residues. The DNA of the CDR3 is TGCAGTGCCGTCGGCAATCAGCCCCAGCATTTT. It is translated as CSAVGNQPQHF.

This rearrangement joins TRBV4-3 to TRBJ1-2; possible D gene TRBD1, 6 bases. The CDR3 sequence is 16 residues long. CDR1 is LGHNA and CDR2 is YSLEER in the germline V gene. V gave up 5 bases and J gave up 1 base, with 17 bases separating them. CDR3 in amino acids: CASSEGGTNYNYGYTF. In DNA, the CDR3 is TGCGCCAGCAGCGAAGGTGGGACAAATTATAACTATGGCTACACCTTC.

The chain joins TRBV9 to TRBJ2-2; 7 nucleotides align to TRBD1. This CDR3 spans 16 amino acids. V was clipped by 4 bases and J by 3 bases; unmatched bases: 9. Germline V gene lookup returns CDR1 SGDLS and CDR2 YYNGEE. DNA of the CDR3: TGTGCCAGCAGCAGACGGACAGGCCGCGACACCGGGGAGCTGTTTTTT. It encodes CASSRRTGRDTGELFF.

The J gene is TRBJ1-1, the V gene TRBV5-4; TRBD1 might be the D (5 bases). Deletions cut 0 bases from V and 2 bases from J, with 8 bases between. Germline V gene lookup returns CDR1 SGHNT and CDR2 YYREEE (reference sequence). The length of the CDR3 is 14 residues. The CDR3 DNA follows: TGTGCCAGCAGCTTGGCAGGGCCAAACACTGAAGCTTTCTTT. As protein: CASSLAGPNTEAFF. Variable domain in full (rest from reference TRBV5-4 and TRBJ1-1): ETGVTQSPTHLIKTRGQQVTLRCSSQSGHNTVSWYQQALGQGPQFIFQYYREEENGRGNFPPRFSGLQFPNYSSELNVNALELDDSALYLCASSLAGPNTEAFFGQGTRLTVV.

The chain uses TRBV7-3 and TRBJ2-2, with D possibly TRBD2 on 6 matching bases. Looked up from germline, CDR1 is SGHTA and CDR2 is FQGTGA. V was clipped by 5 bases and J by 0 bases, with 16 bases between them. This CDR3 comprises 17 residues. For the CDR3, the DNA is TGTGCCAGCAGCCAGTTCGGGGGTTTCGCGAACACCGGGGAGCTGTTTTTT. Its translation: CASSQFGGFANTGELFF.

This chain uses TRBV2 with TRBJ2-1; weak D call: TRBD2 (6 bases). Per germline, CDR1 SNHLY and CDR2 FYNNEI. Trimming took 10 bases from V and 1 from J, leaving 14 bases between them. This CDR3 has 14 residues. The chain's CDR3 is CATAMTRSYNEQFF. DNA for the CDR3: TGTGCCACCGCCATGACTAGGTCCTACAATGAGCAGTTCTTC. Using reference TRBV2 and TRBJ2-1 for the parts outside the CDR3, the full variable domain is EPEVTQTPSHQVTQMGQEVILRCVPISNHLYFYWYRQILGQKVEFLVSFYNNEISEKSEIFDDQFSVERPDGSNFTLKIRSTKLEDSAMYFCATAMTRSYNEQFFGPGTRLTVL.

The rearrangement uses TRBV7-3 and TRBJ2-5, with 11 bases matching TRBD2. With V trimmed by 5 bases and J by 5 bases, 19 bases remained unmatched. Germline assignment: CDR1 SGHTA and CDR2 FQGTGA. The CDR3 runs to 19 residues. The CDR3 region is CASSPHTLAGGQSGETQYF. The DNA for the CDR3 is TGTGCCAGCAGCCCACACACGCTAGCGGGGGGTCAATCGGGGGAGACCCAGTACTTC. The whole variable domain, remainder taken from reference TRBV7-3 and TRBJ2-5, is GAGVSQTPSNKVTEKGKYVELRCDPISGHTALYWYRQSLGQGPEFLIYFQGTGAADDSGLPNDRFFAVRPEGSVSTLKIQRTERGDSAVYLCASSPHTLAGGQSGETQYFGPGTRLLVL.

V is TRBV30 and J is TRBJ2-1, with a possible D match to TRBD2 (5 bases). Trimming shortened V by 4 bases and J by 3 bases, and 28 bases separated the two germline ends. CDR1 is GTSNPN and CDR2 is SVGIG in the germline V gene (reference sequence). CDR3 length: 19 amino acids. In DNA form, the CDR3 reads TGTGCCTGGAATGACACGAGGGTAGGGCTAGCTTGTCTCTACAATGAGCAGTTCTTC. Its translation: CAWNDTRVGLACLYNEQFF.

This sequence joins TRBV19 and TRBJ2-5, with 9 bases that match TRBD2. The CDR3 totals 18 residues. Germline CDR1 and CDR2: LNHDA and SQIVND (reference sequence). J lost 5 bases, V lost 5 bases, and 18 bases had no gene match. CDR3 bases: TGTGCCAGTAGTCCAGCCCGTTGGGCTAGCGGGACCTCGGAGACCCAGTACTTC. The encoded protein is CASSPARWASGTSETQYF.

This clone has a single count. The chain couples TRBV7-2 to TRBJ2-2, with 10 bases lining up with TRBD2. Germline V CDR1 and CDR2: SGHTA, FQGNSA. V trimming: 4 bases; J trimming: 6 bases; junction bases outside the gene matches: 5. The CDR3 loop spans 15 amino acids. For the CDR3, the DNA is TGTGCCAGCAGCTCAACTAGCGGGAAGGCCGGGGAGCTGTTTTTT. Translated: CASSSTSGKAGELFF.

The chain is built from TRBV10-1 and TRBJ2-7; 7 bases agree with TRBD1. Germline V gene sequence: CDR1 WNHNN, CDR2 SYGVQD (reference sequence). This CDR3 has 13 residues. The CDR3: CAFLGGFPYEQYF. The CDR3 DNA follows: TGCGCTTTTTTAGGGGGCTTCCCCTACGAGCAGTACTTC.